The 32 T cell receptor beta chains below come from one sample, sequenced in a study of cytomegalovirus exposure and HLA in healthy donors. PCR primers comprised 60 Vbeta and 13 Jbeta primers. Assay: immunoSEQ multiplex PCR; the TCRdb copy retains only in-frame clones and omits some. The sample holds around 190,000 clones, approximately 80% seen once. Sequencing was carried out using PBMCs. These receptors all come from a woman aged 30 to 39 in good health and CMV-seropositive.

The V call is TRBV25-1, the J call TRBJ1-5; 7 bases match TRBD1. The CDR3 runs 15 residues. Per the germline V gene, CDR1 is MGHDK and CDR2 is SYGVNS. J lost 7 bases, V lost 2 bases, and 8 bases had no gene match. The CDR3 nucleotides read TGTGCCAGCAGTGAAAGGATGGACAGGCGGCAGCCCCAGCATTTT. Its translation: CASSERMDRRQPQHF. Based on the CDR3 plus reference TRBV25-1 and TRBJ1-5, the full variable domain is EADIYQTPRYLVIGTGKKITLECSQTMGHDKMYWYQQDPGMELHLIHYSYGVNSTEKGDLSSESTVSRIRTEHFPLTLESARPSHTSQYLCASSERMDRRQPQHFGDGTRLSIL.

This chain links TRBV6-6 with TRBJ1-2; maybe TRBD1 (6 bases). Trimming shortened V by 6 bases and J by 8 bases, and 16 bases separated the two germline ends. Germline V gene lookup returns CDR1 MNHNY and CDR2 SVGAGI (reference sequence). The CDR3 has 13 residues. This CDR3 reads CASSGGRLSGYTF. The DNA for the CDR3 is TGTGCCAGCAGCGGGGGGCGCTTGTCGGGCTACACCTTC.

V and J are TRBV4-1 and TRBJ1-6; D not resolved. With 0 bases removed from V and 7 bases from J, the gap between germline ends came to 16 bases. CDR3 length: 17 residues. CDR1 is MGHRA and CDR2 is YSYEKL in the germline V gene. The CDR3 nucleotides are TGCGCCAGCAGCCAAGAAATTCGGGTATTTGAAAATTCACCCCTCCACTTT. This sequence encodes CASSQEIRVFENSPLHF.

V and J are TRBV7-3 and TRBJ2-2; no clear D. Trimming removed 8 bases from V and 3 bases from J, with 10 bases in between. CDR3 length: 13 residues. Germline values: CDR1 SGHTA, CDR2 FQGTGA. The CDR3 coding sequence is TGTGCCAGCGGGCTCATAGACACCGGGGAGCTGTTTTTT. Its translation: CASGLIDTGELFF.

This clone was counted a single time. The CDR3 sequence: CASSASGTGDDEQYF. The CDR3 DNA reads as TGTGCCAGCAGTGCATCCGGGACAGGGGACGACGAGCAGTACTTC. V usage is TRBV25-1 and J usage is TRBJ2-7, with 10 nucleotides matching TRBD1. V lost 4 bases and J lost 5; bases outside the gene matches: 8. Per germline, CDR1 MGHDK and CDR2 SYGVNS. The CDR3 is made up of 15 amino acids.

This chain joins TRBV9 and TRBJ2-3; D is perhaps TRBD1 (6 bases). The germline V gene has CDR1 SGDLS and CDR2 YYNGEE. V was clipped by 0 bases and J by 5 bases, with 10 bases between them. The CDR3 extends over 14 amino acids. The CDR3 protein is CASSVEGTIDTQYF. CDR3 bases: TGTGCCAGCAGCGTAGAGGGGACAATAGATACGCAGTATTTT.

The chain is built from TRBV4-1 and TRBJ2-7; D is ambiguous. CDR3 length equals 15 residues. Germline CDR1 reads MGHRA; CDR2 reads YSYEKL. V lost 6 bases and J 1 base, leaving 16 bases between the germline ends. The CDR3 reads CASSVRESPSYEQYF. DNA for the CDR3: TGCGCCAGCAGTGTTCGCGAGAGCCCATCCTACGAGCAGTACTTC.

V and J are TRBV5-4 and TRBJ2-5; 10 nucleotides agree with TRBD1. The CDR3 contains 16 residues. CDR1 and CDR2 from the germline V gene are SGHNT and YYREEE (reference sequence). With 4 bases clipped from V and 1 base from J, the junction kept 7 bases outside the gene matches. CDR3 nucleotide sequence: TGTGCCAGCAGCGTTCCGGGACAGGGGCGCCAAGAGACCCAGTACTTC. Translating it yields CASSVPGQGRQETQYF. Full variable domain (remainder filled in from reference TRBV5-4 and TRBJ2-5): ETGVTQSPTHLIKTRGQQVTLRCSSQSGHNTVSWYQQALGQGPQFIFQYYREEENGRGNFPPRFSGLQFPNYSSELNVNALELDDSALYLCASSVPGQGRQETQYFGPGTRLLVL.

The chain links TRBV5-1 to TRBJ2-1; 8 positions agree with TRBD2. Losses at the gene ends were 4 bases for V and 8 bases for J; bases not matched to a gene: 14. Germline assignment: CDR1 SGHRS and CDR2 YFSETQ. The CDR3 spans 16 residues. CDR3 residues: CASSLTRTSSADEQFF. Written as DNA, the CDR3 is TGCGCCAGCAGCCTTACCAGGACTAGCAGCGCGGATGAGCAGTTCTTC.

The chain couples TRBV27 to TRBJ2-1, with TRBD1 identical over 10 bases. V lost 5 bases to trimming and J lost 4 bases; unmatched junction nucleotides: 14. The CDR3 sequence is 18 residues long. Germline V lookup: CDR1 MNHEY, CDR2 SMNVEV (reference sequence). The CDR3: CASSPYPVTGGLYNEQFF. As DNA, the CDR3 is TGTGCCAGCAGTCCGTATCCCGTGACAGGGGGCCTATACAATGAGCAGTTCTTC.

The chain couples TRBV27 to TRBJ1-5; a possible D gene is TRBD1 (6 bases). The CDR3 is 15 amino acids. V was shortened by 2 bases and J by 6 bases, with 14 bases between the two germline ends. Germline CDR1 MNHEY, CDR2 SMNVEV (reference sequence). The CDR3 reads CASSLRSGVGQPQHF. The CDR3 DNA reads as TGTGCCAGCAGTTTACGTTCAGGGGTTGGTCAGCCCCAGCATTTT.

J is TRBJ2-3 and V is TRBV5-7; a possible D gene is TRBD1 (6 bases). TRBV5-7 is assigned to the ORF class and has an uncertain function. V was shortened by 1 base and J by 6 bases, with 18 bases between the two germline ends. This CDR3 region has 16 residues. The CDR3 is CASSLRDAGAKDTQYF. Here the CDR3 DNA reads TGTGCCAGCAGCTTGCGGGATGCAGGGGCGAAGGATACGCAGTATTTT.

The chain uses TRBV11-2 and TRBJ2-5; 9 nucleotides agree with TRBD2. After removal of 0 bases from V and 4 bases from J, the junction contained 0 bases not matched to a gene. Germline V gives CDR1 SGHAT, CDR2 FQNNGV. CDR3 length: 14 residues. CDR3 bases: TGTGCCAGCAGCTTAGAGGGACTAGCAGAGACCCAGTACTTC. It encodes CASSLEGLAETQYF.

The gene calls are TRBV13 and TRBJ2-1, with unresolved D. The germline gives CDR1 PRHDT, CDR2 FYEKMQ (reference sequence). This CDR3 region has 17 residues. The V gene lost 5 bases and the J gene lost 0 bases, with 17 bases spanning the gap. The CDR3 protein is CASSPTEIGHSYNEQFF. CDR3 nucleotides: TGTGCCAGCAGCCCCACGGAGATAGGTCACTCCTACAATGAGCAGTTCTTC.

The rearrangement uses TRBV13 and TRBJ1-2; D may be TRBD1 (5 bases). In germline, CDR1 is PRHDT, CDR2 FYEKMQ (reference sequence). V was cut by 3 bases and J by 5 bases, with 16 bases left in between. This CDR3 has 15 residues. The CDR3 reads CASSFFSGGGYGYTF. CDR3 bases: TGTGCCAGCAGCTTTTTTTCGGGGGGTGGTTATGGCTACACCTTC.

The CDR3 sequence: CASSGGQGVGEQYF. The CDR3 DNA is TGTGCCAGCAGTGGGGGACAGGGAGTGGGTGAGCAGTACTTC. The rearrangement joins TRBV6-1 to TRBJ2-7, with 9 bases lining up with TRBD1. V was clipped by 4 bases and J by 7 bases; unmatched bases: 8. Germline V CDR1 and CDR2: MNHNS, SASEGT. The CDR3 spans 14 residues.

V gene TRBV5-1 combines with J gene TRBJ2-3; no reliable D call. This CDR3 has 14 residues. Germline V gives CDR1 SGHRS, CDR2 YFSETQ. The germline V and J ends were trimmed by 2 bases and 2 bases, with 9 bases remaining between them. The CDR3 protein is CASSLSQDTDTQYF. The CDR3, as DNA: TGCGCCAGCAGCTTAAGCCAGGACACAGATACGCAGTATTTT.

The J gene is TRBJ1-2, the V gene TRBV30; 8 bases agree with TRBD1. This CDR3 has 14 residues. V was clipped by 4 bases and J by 7 bases; unmatched bases: 11. Germline V gene data show CDR1 as GTSNPN and CDR2 as SVGIG (reference sequence). The chain's CDR3 is CAWTPGTGGGGYTF. As DNA, the CDR3 is TGTGCCTGGACCCCGGGGACAGGCGGTGGTGGCTACACCTTC.

The chain carries TRBV1 and TRBJ2-7; the tabulated D call, TRBD2, remains unverified against the DNA. TRBV1 is designated a pseudogene. This CDR3 spans 18 amino acids. The CDR3 DNA is TGCACCAGCAGCCAAGATCTAGCGGGGGGGCCGATCATCCACGAGCAGTACTTC. This translates into CTSSQDLAGGPIIHEQYF.

The rearrangement links TRBV11-3 to TRBJ2-7, with TRBD2 matching over 9 bases. Germline V gene data show CDR1 as SGHNT and CDR2 as YENEEA. This CDR3 spans 16 amino acids. J lost 3 bases, V lost 4 bases, and 10 bases had no gene match. The CDR3 coding sequence is TGTGCCAGCAGCTCCTCCCCCCTAGCGGGGCTCTACGAGCAGTACTTC. Translated: CASSSSPLAGLYEQYF.

V gene TRBV6-5 combines with J gene TRBJ2-2, with 7 bases matching TRBD1. Germline values: CDR1 MNHEY, CDR2 SVGAGI. With 0 bases clipped from V and 0 bases from J, the junction kept 1 base outside the gene matches. This CDR3 is 16 amino acids long. The CDR3 sequence: CASSYSGTANTGELFF. The DNA for the CDR3 is TGTGCCAGCAGTTACTCCGGGACAGCGAACACCGGGGAGCTGTTTTTT.

This clone turned up a few times. This sequence joins TRBV7-2 and TRBJ1-1; D is unresolved. This CDR3 is 14 amino acids long. Looked up from germline, CDR1 is SGHTA and CDR2 is FQGNSA. The ends were cut back, 1 base at V and 0 bases at J, with 6 bases in the middle. In nucleotides, the CDR3 is TGTGCCAGCAGCTTAGGCAGCGTGAACACTGAAGCTTTCTTT. Its translation is CASSLGSVNTEAFF.

On this clone itself: The final CDR3 position lacks the conserved phenylalanine or tryptophan, pointing to a likely read error. No DNA is shown, since the ends of the CDR3 on it are uncertain; the CDR3 is the one TCRdb lists. The V call is TRBV6-9, the J call TRBJ2-3; TRBD1 is the table's D call and was not checked against the DNA. The CDR3 is made up of 10 amino acids, end residues included. Germline V gene data show CDR1 as MNHGY and CDR2 as SVAAGI. The CDR3 region is CASSRDRRVE.

V and J are TRBV4-2 and TRBJ1-1, with D possibly being TRBD1 (5 bases). V gave up 3 bases and J gave up 5 bases, with 22 bases separating them. CDR1 and CDR2 (germline): LGHNA, YNFKEQ. This CDR3 has 17 residues. The CDR3 nucleotides are TGTGCCAGCAGCCAGAGGCAGGAAGGGTCAGGGAAGACTGAAGCTTTCTTT. This gives the protein CASSQRQEGSGKTEAFF.

This clone came up once. This chain connects TRBV4-1 to TRBJ2-7, with a tentative D call TRBD2 (5 bases). This CDR3 is built from 14 residues. The germline V gene encodes CDR1 MGHRA and CDR2 YSYEKL. V was cut by 3 bases and J by 3 bases, with 12 bases left in between. The CDR3 is CASSQTGSHYEQYF. The CDR3 nucleotides are TGCGCCAGCAGCCAGACGGGGTCTCACTACGAGCAGTACTTC.

This rearrangement joins TRBV11-2 to TRBJ2-7, with 11 bases identical to TRBD2. With V trimmed by 3 bases and J by 4 bases, 2 bases remained unmatched. From germline, CDR1 is SGHAT and CDR2 FQNNGV. The CDR3 contains 14 residues. CDR3 residues: CASSLTSGIYEQYF. The CDR3 region has the DNA TGTGCCAGCAGCTTGACTAGCGGGATTTACGAGCAGTACTTC.

The chain uses TRBV29-1 and TRBJ2-7; TRBD1 might be the D (6 bases). This CDR3 comprises 13 residues. The V and J ends lost 3 bases and 6 bases respectively, with 15 bases between them. CDR1 SQVTM and CDR2 ANQGSEA come from the germline V gene. DNA of the CDR3: TGCAGCGTTGACTCTCAGGGGAATTTCGAGCAGTACTTC. It is translated as CSVDSQGNFEQYF.

V is TRBV5-1 and J is TRBJ1-2; 11 bases are shared with TRBD1. Germline CDR1 SGHRS, CDR2 YFSETQ. This CDR3 region has 16 residues. Trimming at V came to 4 bases and at J to 4 bases, leaving 9 bases not matched to a gene. This CDR3 reads CASSLGTGGSGYGYTF. CDR3 bases: TGCGCCAGCAGCCTCGGGACAGGGGGATCAGGCTATGGCTACACCTTC.

V usage is TRBV7-8 and J usage is TRBJ1-1; TRBD1 matches 7 bases. Germline V gene data show CDR1 as SGHVS and CDR2 as FQNEAQ. V lost 0 bases and J lost 4; bases outside the gene matches: 8. The CDR3 loop spans 16 amino acids. As DNA, the CDR3 is TGTGCCAGCAGCTTAGCCGGTGGGCAGGGGGGCACTGAAGCTTTCTTT. Translation gives CASSLAGGQGGTEAFF.

This chain uses TRBV7-9 with TRBJ2-7; 7 bases agree with TRBD2. The CDR3 is 14 residues long. Germline values: CDR1 SEHNR, CDR2 FQNEAQ (reference sequence). V gave up 4 bases and J gave up 0 bases; unmatched junction bases: 3. In DNA, the CDR3 is TGTGCCAGCAGCTCCACGGGAGGCTCCTACGAGCAGTACTTC. Amino acid sequence: CASSSTGGSYEQYF.

The rearrangement uses TRBV7-2 and TRBJ2-1, with TRBD2 matching 7 bases. The J segment lost 8 bases and the V segment lost 3 bases, leaving 13 bases of the junction unmatched. Germline loops: CDR1 SGHTA, CDR2 FQGNSA. This CDR3 contains 16 residues. CDR3 sequence: CASSLRSGGSGDEQFF. The CDR3 DNA follows: TGTGCCAGCAGCTTGAGGTCGGGCGGGAGTGGGGATGAGCAGTTCTTC.

The CDR3 reads CASAAYPTSGSRDEQFF. The DNA for the CDR3 is TGTGCCAGCGCAGCGTATCCTACTAGCGGGAGTCGCGATGAGCAGTTCTTC. The chain employs TRBV27 and TRBJ2-1, with 11 nucleotides matching TRBD2. With V trimmed by 8 bases and J by 8 bases, 17 bases remained unmatched. The germline V gene encodes CDR1 MNHEY and CDR2 SMNVEV (reference sequence). The CDR3 totals 17 residues.